This TCR beta chain came from a study of CD8 T cells in Susac syndrome. CDR1 and CDR2 from the germline V gene are DFQATT and SNEGSKA (reference sequence). CDR3 length: 12 residues. Between the trimmed V and J ends, which lost 6 bases and 2 bases, there was a span of 10 bases. The RNA, about 0.5 to 1 ug, was put through reverse transcription using random hexamers. TCRdb recomputed calls from the immunoSEQ multiplex PCR reads with MiXCR, one row per CDR3 protein. Counted here are about 140,000 distinct CDR3 sequences, approximately 93% occurring once; the ten biggest clones make up nearly 0.085%. The sample taken for sequencing was CD4+ T cells from PBMCs. The chain joins TRBV20-1 to TRBJ1-2, with D perhaps TRBD1 (5 bases). The TCR was taken from a human donor in good health. DNA for the CDR3: TGCAGTGCGGATCGACAGAACTATGGCTACACCTTC. This encodes CSADRQNYGYTF.